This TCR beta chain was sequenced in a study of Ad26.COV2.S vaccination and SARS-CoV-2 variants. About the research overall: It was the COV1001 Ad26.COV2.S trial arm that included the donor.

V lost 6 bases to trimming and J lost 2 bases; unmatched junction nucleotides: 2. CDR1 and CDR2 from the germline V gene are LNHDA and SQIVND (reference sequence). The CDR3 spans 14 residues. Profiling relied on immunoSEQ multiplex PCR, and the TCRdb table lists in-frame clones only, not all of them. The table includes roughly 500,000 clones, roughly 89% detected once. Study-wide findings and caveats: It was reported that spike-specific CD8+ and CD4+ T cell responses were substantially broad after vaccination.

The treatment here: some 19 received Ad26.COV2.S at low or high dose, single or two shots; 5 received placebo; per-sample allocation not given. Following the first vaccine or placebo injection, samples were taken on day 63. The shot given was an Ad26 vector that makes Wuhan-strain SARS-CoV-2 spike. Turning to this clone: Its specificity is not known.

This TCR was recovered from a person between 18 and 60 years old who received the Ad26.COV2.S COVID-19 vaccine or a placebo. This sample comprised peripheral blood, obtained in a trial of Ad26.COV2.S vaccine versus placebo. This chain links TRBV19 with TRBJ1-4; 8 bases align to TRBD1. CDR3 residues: CASSRTGTNEKLFF. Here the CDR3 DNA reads TGTGCCAGTAGCCGGACAGGGACTAATGAAAAACTGTTTTTT.